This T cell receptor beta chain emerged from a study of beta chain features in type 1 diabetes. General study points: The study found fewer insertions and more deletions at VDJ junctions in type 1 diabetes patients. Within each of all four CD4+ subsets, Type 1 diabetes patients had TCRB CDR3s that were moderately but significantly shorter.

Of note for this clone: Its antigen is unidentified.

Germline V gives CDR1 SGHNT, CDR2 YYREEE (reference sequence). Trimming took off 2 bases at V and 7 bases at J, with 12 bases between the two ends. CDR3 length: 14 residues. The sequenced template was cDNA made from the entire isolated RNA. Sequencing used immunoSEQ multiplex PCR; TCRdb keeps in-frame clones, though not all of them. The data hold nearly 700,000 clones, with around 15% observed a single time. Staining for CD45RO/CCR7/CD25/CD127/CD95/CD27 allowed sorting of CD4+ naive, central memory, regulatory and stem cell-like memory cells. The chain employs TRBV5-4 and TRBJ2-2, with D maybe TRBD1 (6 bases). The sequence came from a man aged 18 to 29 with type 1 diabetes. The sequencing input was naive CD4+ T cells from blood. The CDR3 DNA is TGTGCCAGCAGCTTACAGGGAAGGATCGGGGAGCTGTTTTTT. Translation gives CASSLQGRIGELFF.